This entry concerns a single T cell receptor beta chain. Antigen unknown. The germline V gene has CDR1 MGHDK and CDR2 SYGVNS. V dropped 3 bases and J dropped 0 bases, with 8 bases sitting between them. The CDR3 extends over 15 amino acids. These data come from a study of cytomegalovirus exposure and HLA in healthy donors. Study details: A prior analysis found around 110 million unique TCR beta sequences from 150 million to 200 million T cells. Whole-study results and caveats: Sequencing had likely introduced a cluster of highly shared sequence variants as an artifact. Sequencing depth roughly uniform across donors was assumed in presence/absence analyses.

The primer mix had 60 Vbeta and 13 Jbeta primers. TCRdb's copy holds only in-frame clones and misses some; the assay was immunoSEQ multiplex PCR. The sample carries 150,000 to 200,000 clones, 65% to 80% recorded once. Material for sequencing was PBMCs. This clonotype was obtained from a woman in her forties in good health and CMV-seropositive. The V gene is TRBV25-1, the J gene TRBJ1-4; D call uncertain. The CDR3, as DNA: TGTGCCAGCAGTGATCCAGAAACAACTAATGAAAAACTGTTTTTT. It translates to CASSDPETTNEKLFF.